One sample yielded the 23 T cell receptor beta chains listed below, sequenced in a study of blood T cells in healthy people across ages. A second about 6 to 12 cycle PCR used barcoded and J-beta primers. TCRdb re-called the 5' RACE reads through MiXCR, storing one row per CDR3 protein. The sample includes about 1.5 million distinct CDR3 sequences, about 45% of them seen just once. Sequencing was performed on blood. These receptors all come from a young woman in good health.

This clonotype was seen a few times. J is TRBJ2-4 and V is TRBV11-2; 8 bases match TRBD1. The germline V gene has CDR1 SGHAT and CDR2 FQNNGV. The CDR3 is 16 amino acids. J lost 2 bases, V lost 1 base, and 4 bases had no gene match. The CDR3, as DNA: TGTGCCAGCAGCTTAGCAGGGGGCGCTTCCAAAAACATTCAGTACTTC. This sequence encodes CASSLAGGASKNIQYF.

Points on this clonotype: Its ends do not fully match the called genes, so a read error is possible. V is TRBV7-7 and J is TRBJ2-1; no firm D call. This CDR3 is built from 15 residues. CDR1 is SSHAT and CDR2 is FNYEAQ in the germline V gene (reference sequence). Written as DNA, the CDR3 is TGTGCTAGCAGCTCCTCGTCGAGCTCCTACAATGAGCAGTTCTTC. It specifies CASSSSSSSYNEQFF.

The chain is built from TRBV9 and TRBJ2-1; TRBD2 is a possible D gene (5 bases). Trimming removed 2 bases at V and 10 bases at J, with 19 bases between. Germline V gene sequence: CDR1 SGDLS, CDR2 YYNGEE. The CDR3 sequence is 15 residues long. DNA for the CDR3: TGTGCCAGCAGCGTCGGGGTGGACCCCCTGTTAGAGCAGTTCTTC. Amino acid sequence: CASSVGVDPLLEQFF.

The chain couples TRBV12-3 or TRBV12-4 to TRBJ2-7; D may be TRBD1 (6 bases). The V end lost 10 bases, the J end lost 3 bases, and 16 bases lay between the germline ends. This CDR3 is built from 13 residues. This chain's CDR3 is CATKRDTHYEQYF. Here the CDR3 DNA reads TGTGCCACCAAACGGGACACCCACTACGAGCAGTACTTC.

This clonotype turned up a few times. This rearrangement joins TRBV6-2 or TRBV6-3 to TRBJ2-1; TRBD2 matches 7 bases. Trimming removed 6 bases from V and 10 bases from J; junction bases left unmatched: 9. Germline assignment: CDR1 MNHEY and CDR2 SVGEGT. This CDR3 has 13 residues. The CDR3 reads CASRLRLAVEQFF. The CDR3 region has the DNA TGTGCCAGCAGGCTCAGACTAGCAGTCGAGCAGTTCTTC.

This clonotype was observed a handful of times. This chain uses TRBV7-2 with TRBJ2-7; the D gene is possibly TRBD2 (6 bases). The CDR3 runs to 13 residues. V lost 5 bases and J lost 5, with 13 bases in between. Germline CDR1 SGHTA, CDR2 FQGNSA. In DNA, the CDR3 is TGTGCCAGCAGCCCTCGGGAGTCTCACGAGCAGTACTTC. Encoded protein: CASSPRESHEQYF.

This clonotype was counted ten times or more. This chain connects TRBV6-4 to TRBJ2-3; D is possibly TRBD1 or TRBD2 (5 bases each). CDR1 MRHNA and CDR2 SNTAGT come from the germline V gene. V was clipped by 6 bases and J by 2 bases, with 9 bases between them. The CDR3 runs to 13 residues. The CDR3 DNA reads TGTGCCAGCAGAGGGACGAACACAGATACGCAGTATTTT. It is translated as CASRGTNTDTQYF.

This clonotype appeared once. The chain is built from TRBV25-1 and TRBJ1-1; no definite D call. This CDR3 has 14 residues. Trimming took off 3 bases at V and 10 bases at J, with 18 bases between the two ends. Germline CDR1 is MGHDK and CDR2 is SYGVNS. In DNA form, the CDR3 reads TGTGCCAGCAGTGAGGAAGGGCGGAGGTTTGGAGCTTTCTTT. The encoded protein is CASSEEGRRFGAFF.

This clonotype was counted ten times or more. The chain uses TRBV7-2 and TRBJ2-7, with D unclear. Germline V gene sequence: CDR1 SGHTA, CDR2 FQGNSA. V was shortened by 6 bases and J by 7 bases, with 10 bases between the two germline ends. The CDR3 sequence is 11 residues long. The CDR3 DNA reads as TGTGCCAGCAGTGAATACAATGAGCAGTACTTC. Translating it yields CASSEYNEQYF.

This clonotype was detected many times. The chain uses TRBV20-1 and TRBJ1-2; 8 nucleotides agree with TRBD1. Unmatched junction bases numbered 6, after V lost 3 bases and J lost 3 bases. CDR1 and CDR2 (germline): DFQATT, SNEGSKA (reference sequence). The length of the CDR3 is 14 residues. The CDR3 loop is CSASRQGYDYGYTF. The CDR3 DNA reads as TGCAGTGCTAGCCGACAGGGGTACGACTATGGCTACACCTTC.

This clonotype occurred once. The CDR3 spells CASSPSWLARVNTEAFF. Here the CDR3 DNA reads TGTGCCAGCAGCCCAAGTTGGTTGGCCAGGGTGAACACTGAAGCTTTCTTT. The V call is TRBV7-2, the J call TRBJ1-1; D might be TRBD1 (5 bases). V gave up 5 bases and J gave up 0 bases, with 19 bases separating them. Germline loops: CDR1 SGHTA, CDR2 FQGNSA. The CDR3 contains 17 residues.

V and J are TRBV2 and TRBJ2-3, with D perhaps TRBD2 (5 bases). The CDR3 is 16 amino acids. The V end lost 3 bases, the J end lost 2 bases, and 15 bases lay between the germline ends. Germline V gene sequence: CDR1 SNHLY, CDR2 FYNNEI. The chain's CDR3 is CASSDVSVSPTDTQYF. The CDR3 DNA sequence: TGTGCCAGCAGTGATGTTAGCGTGAGTCCCACAGATACGCAGTATTTT.

This clonotype has only a few counts. The chain couples TRBV4-2 to TRBJ2-5, with 7 bases lining up with TRBD2. The last part of the DNA fits TRBJ2-7 better; the J call may be wrong. Germline CDR1 LGHNA, CDR2 YNFKEQ. The CDR3 has 17 residues. Here the CDR3 DNA reads TGTGCCAGCAGCCAAGATGCCGTAGCGGGTGGAGCGGGCGAGCAGTACTTC. Amino acid sequence: CASSQDAVAGGAGEQYF.

The gene calls are TRBV6-5 and TRBJ1-2, with TRBD1 matching over 8 bases. Germline loops: CDR1 MNHEY, CDR2 SVGAGI. Unmatched junction bases numbered 6, after V lost 0 bases and J lost 0 bases. This CDR3 region has 17 residues. CDR3 DNA: TGTGCCAGCAGTTACTCGTTCGGGACAGGCGCTAACTATGGCTACACCTTC. Its protein is CASSYSFGTGANYGYTF.

The chain combines TRBV6-5 with TRBJ1-2; 7 bases line up with TRBD1. CDR3 length equals 15 residues. Trimming at V came to 1 base and at J to 0 bases, leaving 2 bases not matched to a gene. Germline V gene data show CDR1 as MNHEY and CDR2 as SVGAGI. The DNA for the CDR3 is TGTGCCAGCAGTTACTGGACAGGTCCTAACTATGGCTACACCTTC. Amino acid sequence: CASSYWTGPNYGYTF.

This clonotype was detected a few times. The chain uses TRBV6-2 or TRBV6-3 and TRBJ2-4; D is possibly TRBD1 (5 bases). The J call may not be correct, given that the DNA end is closer to TRBJ2-7. This CDR3 region has 12 residues. Per germline, CDR1 MNHEY and CDR2 SVGEGT. The CDR3 DNA sequence: TGTGCCAGCAGTTACGCAGGGCTCGAGCAGTACTTC. It is translated as CASSYAGLEQYF.

The rearrangement joins TRBV20-1 to TRBJ2-7; weak D call: TRBD2 (5 bases). This CDR3 has 15 residues. Germline assignment: CDR1 DFQATT and CDR2 SNEGSKA (reference sequence). V gave up 1 base and J gave up 7 bases, with 20 bases separating them. The chain's CDR3 is CSARARAGTYNEQYF. For the CDR3, the DNA is TGCAGTGCTAGAGCAAGGGCGGGTACCTACAATGAGCAGTACTTC.

The genes are TRBV6-2 or TRBV6-3 and TRBJ2-1, with TRBD2 matching over 7 bases. The CDR3 totals 17 residues. Germline assignment: CDR1 MNHEY and CDR2 SVGEGT. The V segment lost 8 bases and the J segment 3 bases; nucleotides outside the gene matches: 16. The CDR3 protein is CASVGRIMAGDYNEQFF. CDR3 nucleotide sequence: TGTGCCAGCGTCGGGCGTATAATGGCGGGGGACTACAATGAGCAGTTCTTC.

The chain has TRBV9 and TRBJ2-7; no definite D call. The CDR3 covers 16 residues. V gave up 2 bases and J gave up 0 bases, with 15 bases separating them. The germline V gene has CDR1 SGDLS and CDR2 YYNGEE. CDR3 in amino acids: CASSVSTMASSYEQYF. CDR3 nucleotides: TGTGCCAGCAGCGTCTCAACAATGGCCAGCTCCTACGAGCAGTACTTC.

The chain combines TRBV5-1 with TRBJ1-1, with D unclear. CDR3 size: 14 residues. The germline V gene encodes CDR1 SGHRS and CDR2 YFSETQ. The ends were cut back, 0 bases at V and 3 bases at J, with 9 bases in the middle. CDR3: CASSLGGWDTEAFF. The CDR3 nucleotides are TGCGCCAGCAGCTTGGGGGGTTGGGACACTGAAGCTTTCTTT.

This clonotype was detected a few times. The chain has TRBV29-1 and TRBJ2-1, with TRBD2 as a possible D gene (7 bases). This CDR3 comprises 12 residues. With 8 bases removed from V and 9 bases from J, the gap between germline ends came to 17 bases. CDR1 SQVTM and CDR2 ANQGSEA come from the germline V gene. CDR3: CSPRGGGGEQFF. CDR3 coding DNA: TGCAGCCCTCGGGGCGGGGGCGGTGAGCAGTTCTTC.

The chain employs TRBV10-3 and TRBJ2-4; D may correspond to TRBD1 or TRBD2 (5 bases each). The end of the DNA fits TRBJ2-7 better, so the J call may be wrong. Germline CDR1 is ENHRY and CDR2 is SYGVKD. This CDR3 has 16 residues. As DNA, the CDR3 is TGTGCCATCAGTGAGTCTCCCGGGGCCACTTCCTACGAGCAGTACTTC. This sequence encodes CAISESPGATSYEQYF.

This chain uses TRBV18 with TRBJ1-1, with D tentatively TRBD1 (5 bases). Germline values: CDR1 KGHSH, CDR2 LQKENI. There are 15 residues in the CDR3. V shed 7 bases and J shed 1 base, with 16 bases lying between them. CDR3 sequence reads: CASFDSLATNTEAFF. CDR3 sequence (DNA): TGTGCCAGCTTCGACAGTTTGGCGACGAACACTGAAGCTTTCTTT.